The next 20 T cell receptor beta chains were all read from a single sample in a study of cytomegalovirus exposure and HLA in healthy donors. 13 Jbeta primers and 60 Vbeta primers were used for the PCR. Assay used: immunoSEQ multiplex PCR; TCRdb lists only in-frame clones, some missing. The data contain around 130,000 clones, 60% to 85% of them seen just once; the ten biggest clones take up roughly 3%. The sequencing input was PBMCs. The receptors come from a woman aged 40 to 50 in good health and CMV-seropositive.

CDR3 in amino acids: CSAQGGAGNTIYF. DNA for the CDR3: TGCAGCGCACAGGGGGGCGCTGGAAACACCATATATTTT. The chain combines TRBV29-1 with TRBJ1-3; 8 bases align to TRBD1. Per the germline V gene, CDR1 is SQVTM and CDR2 is ANQGSEA. J lost 2 bases, V lost 7 bases, and 4 bases had no gene match. The CDR3 totals 13 residues. Combining the CDR3 with reference TRBV29-1 and TRBJ1-3 gives the whole variable domain SAVISQKPSRDICQRGTSLTIQCQVDSQVTMMFWYRQQPGQSLTLIATANQGSEATYESGFVIDKFPISRPNLTFSTLTVSNMSPEDSSIYLCSAQGGAGNTIYFGEGSWLTVV.

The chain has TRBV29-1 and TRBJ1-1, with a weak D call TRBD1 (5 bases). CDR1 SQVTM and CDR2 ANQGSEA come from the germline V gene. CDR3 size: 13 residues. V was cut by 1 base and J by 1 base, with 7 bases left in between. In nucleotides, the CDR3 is TGCAGCGTTGAAGGGACAACGAACACTGAAGCTTTCTTT. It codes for CSVEGTTNTEAFF.

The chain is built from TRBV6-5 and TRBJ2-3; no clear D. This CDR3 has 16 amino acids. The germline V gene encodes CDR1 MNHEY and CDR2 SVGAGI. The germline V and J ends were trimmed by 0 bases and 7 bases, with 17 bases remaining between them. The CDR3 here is CASSYSSLGAGYTQYF. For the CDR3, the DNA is TGTGCCAGCAGTTACTCGAGCCTCGGTGCAGGTTATACGCAGTATTTT.

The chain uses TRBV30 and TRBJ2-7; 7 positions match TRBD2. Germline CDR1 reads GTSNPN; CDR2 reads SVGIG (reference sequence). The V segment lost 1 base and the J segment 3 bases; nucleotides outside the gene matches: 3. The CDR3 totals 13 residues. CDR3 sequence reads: CAWSGGLVYEQYF. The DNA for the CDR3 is TGTGCCTGGAGTGGCGGACTAGTCTACGAGCAGTACTTC.

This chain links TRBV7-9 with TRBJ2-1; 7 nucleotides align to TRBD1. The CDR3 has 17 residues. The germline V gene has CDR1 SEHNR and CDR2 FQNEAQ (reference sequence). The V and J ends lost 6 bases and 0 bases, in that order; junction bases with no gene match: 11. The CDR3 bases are TGTGCCAGCAGTCCTTCCCAGGGGACAGTCTCCTACAATGAGCAGTTCTTC. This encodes CASSPSQGTVSYNEQFF.

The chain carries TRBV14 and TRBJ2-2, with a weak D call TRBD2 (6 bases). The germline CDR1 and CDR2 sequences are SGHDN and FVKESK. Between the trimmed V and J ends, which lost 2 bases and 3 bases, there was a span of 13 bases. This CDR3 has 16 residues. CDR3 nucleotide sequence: TGTGCCAGCAGCCAAATGCCGGGAGAGGACACCGGGGAGCTGTTTTTT. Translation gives CASSQMPGEDTGELFF.

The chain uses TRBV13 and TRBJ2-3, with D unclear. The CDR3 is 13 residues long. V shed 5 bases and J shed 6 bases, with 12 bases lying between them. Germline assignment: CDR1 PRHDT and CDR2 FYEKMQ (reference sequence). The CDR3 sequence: CASSLTDHDTQYF. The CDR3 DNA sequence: TGTGCCAGCAGCCTCACAGACCACGATACGCAGTATTTT.

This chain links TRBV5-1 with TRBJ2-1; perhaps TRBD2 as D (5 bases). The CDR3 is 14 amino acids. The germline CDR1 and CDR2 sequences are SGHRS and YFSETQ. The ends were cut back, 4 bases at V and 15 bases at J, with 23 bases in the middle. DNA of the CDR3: TGCGCCAGCAGCAACACAGACCCCCAGGACGGAGGGTTCTTC. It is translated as CASSNTDPQDGGFF.

This chain's CDR3 is CASSQGGGSYEQYF. For the CDR3, the DNA is TGTGCCAGCAGCCAGGGGGGAGGTTCCTACGAGCAGTACTTC. The chain is built from TRBV9 and TRBJ2-7; possible D gene TRBD1, 7 bases. The CDR3 loop spans 14 amino acids. Trimming shortened V by 4 bases and J by 1 base, and 12 bases separated the two germline ends. Germline assignment: CDR1 SGDLS and CDR2 YYNGEE.

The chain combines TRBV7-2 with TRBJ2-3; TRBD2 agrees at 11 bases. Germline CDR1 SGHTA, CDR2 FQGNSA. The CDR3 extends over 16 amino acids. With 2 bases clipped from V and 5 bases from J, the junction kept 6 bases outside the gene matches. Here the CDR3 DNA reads TGTGCCAGCAGCTTAAATAGCGGGGGGGCGGGAGATACGCAGTATTTT. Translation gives CASSLNSGGAGDTQYF. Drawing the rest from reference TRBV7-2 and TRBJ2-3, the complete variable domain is GAGVSQSPSNKVTEKGKDVELRCDPISGHTALYWYRQSLGQGLEFLIYFQGNSAPDKSGLPSDRFSAERTGGSVSTLTIQRTQQEDSAVYLCASSLNSGGAGDTQYFGPGTRLTVL.

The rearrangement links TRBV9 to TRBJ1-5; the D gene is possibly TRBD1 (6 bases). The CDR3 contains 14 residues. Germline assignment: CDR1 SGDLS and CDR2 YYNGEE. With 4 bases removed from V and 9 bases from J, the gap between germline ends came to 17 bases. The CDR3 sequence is CASSPRQEPGPQHF. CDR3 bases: TGTGCCAGCAGCCCGAGACAGGAGCCGGGGCCCCAGCATTTT.

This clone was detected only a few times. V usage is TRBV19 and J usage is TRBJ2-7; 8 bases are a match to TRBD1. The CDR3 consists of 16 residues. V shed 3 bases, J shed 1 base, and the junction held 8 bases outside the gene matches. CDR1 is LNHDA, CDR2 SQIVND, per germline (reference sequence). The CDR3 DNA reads TGTGCCAGTAGTATGGTTGTCACAGGGGGTTCCTACGAGCAGTACTTC. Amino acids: CASSMVVTGGSYEQYF.

The CDR3 loop is CASSAEGVTYNEQFF. CDR3 coding DNA: TGTGCCAGCAGCGCAGAGGGGGTAACCTACAATGAGCAGTTCTTC. This chain connects TRBV9 to TRBJ2-1, with a possible D match to TRBD1 (6 bases). This CDR3 has 15 residues. Germline-derived CDR1 and CDR2 are SGDLS and YYNGEE. V lost 3 bases and J 2 bases, leaving 12 bases between the germline ends.

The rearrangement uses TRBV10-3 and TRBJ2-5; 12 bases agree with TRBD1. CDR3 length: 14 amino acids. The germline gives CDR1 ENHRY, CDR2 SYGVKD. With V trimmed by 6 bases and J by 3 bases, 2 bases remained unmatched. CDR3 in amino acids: CAIRGTGGEETQYF. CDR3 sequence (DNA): TGTGCCATCAGAGGGACAGGGGGCGAAGAGACCCAGTACTTC.

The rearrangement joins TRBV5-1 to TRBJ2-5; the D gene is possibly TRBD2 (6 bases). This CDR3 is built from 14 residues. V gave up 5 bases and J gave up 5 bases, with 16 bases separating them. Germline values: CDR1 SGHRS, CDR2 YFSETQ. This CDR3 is CASRDPGVWETQYF. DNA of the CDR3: TGCGCCAGCAGGGATCCGGGAGTGTGGGAGACCCAGTACTTC.

The CDR3 nucleotides read TGTGCCTGGAGGACAGGACCTAACTATGGCTACACCTTC. This translates into CAWRTGPNYGYTF. This chain joins TRBV30 and TRBJ1-2; TRBD1 is a possible D gene (6 bases). CDR1 is GTSNPN, CDR2 SVGIG, per germline (reference sequence). This CDR3 spans 13 amino acids. Trimming took 3 bases from V and 0 from J, leaving 8 bases between them.

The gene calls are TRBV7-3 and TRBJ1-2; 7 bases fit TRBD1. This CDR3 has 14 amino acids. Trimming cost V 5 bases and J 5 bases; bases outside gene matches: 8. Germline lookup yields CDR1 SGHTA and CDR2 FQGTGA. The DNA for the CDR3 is TGTGCCAGCAGCACAGACAGGGATGGGTATGGCTACACCTTC. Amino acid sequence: CASSTDRDGYGYTF. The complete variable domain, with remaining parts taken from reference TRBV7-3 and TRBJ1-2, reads GAGVSQTPSNKVTEKGKYVELRCDPISGHTALYWYRQSLGQGPEFLIYFQGTGAADDSGLPNDRFFAVRPEGSVSTLKIQRTERGDSAVYLCASSTDRDGYGYTFGSGTRLTVV.

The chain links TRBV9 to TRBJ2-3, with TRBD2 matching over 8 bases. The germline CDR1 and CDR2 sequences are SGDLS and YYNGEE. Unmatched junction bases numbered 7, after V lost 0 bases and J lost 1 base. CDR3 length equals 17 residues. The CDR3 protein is CASSVVPGGEGTDTQYF. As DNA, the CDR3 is TGTGCCAGCAGCGTAGTCCCCGGGGGGGAAGGCACAGATACGCAGTATTTT.

The CDR3 reads CASSQDLMGTGSAFF. The CDR3 DNA sequence: TGTGCCAGCAGCCAAGATTTAATGGGGACAGGGTCCGCTTTCTTT. V gene TRBV14 combines with J gene TRBJ1-1; 9 bases match TRBD1. The CDR3 totals 15 residues. V lost 0 bases, J lost 11 bases, and 10 bases stayed unmatched. Germline V gene data show CDR1 as SGHDN and CDR2 as FVKESK.

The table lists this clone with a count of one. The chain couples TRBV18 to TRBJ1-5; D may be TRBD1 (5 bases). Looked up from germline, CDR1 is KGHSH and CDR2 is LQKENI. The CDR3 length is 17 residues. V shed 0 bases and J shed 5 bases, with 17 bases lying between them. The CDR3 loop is CASSPPGSARVDQPQHF. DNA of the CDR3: TGTGCCAGCTCACCACCGGGGTCCGCCAGGGTCGATCAGCCCCAGCATTTT.